The 26 T cell receptor beta chains below all came from one sample that was sequenced in a study of OX40 agonist ivuxolimab in advanced cancers. Sequencing was performed with immunoSEQ multiplex PCR; in TCRdb, only in-frame clones are kept and a portion is missing. The sample yields around 15,000 clones, 60% to 85% seen once. The sequenced sample was CD4+ or CD8+ T cells sorted from blood, obtained in a trial of the OX40 agonist ivuxolimab. Receptors originate from an adult with an advanced solid tumor such as melanoma, head and neck, liver or kidney cancer.

V gene TRBV7-2 combines with J gene TRBJ2-7; 10 bases agree with TRBD2. The ends lost 5 bases at V and 3 bases at J; junction bases unmatched: 7. In germline, CDR1 is SGHTA, CDR2 FQGNSA. CDR3 length equals 15 residues. CDR3 in amino acids: CASSPWASGGYEQYF. The DNA of the CDR3 is TGTGCCAGCAGCCCCTGGGCTAGCGGGGGCTACGAGCAGTACTTC.

This clone was found a few times. The V call is TRBV10-2, the J call TRBJ2-7, with 7 bases identical to TRBD1. The CDR3 has 12 amino acids. Germline-derived CDR1 and CDR2 are WSHSY and SAAADI. V shed 8 bases, J shed 3 bases, and the junction held 4 bases outside the gene matches. CDR3 nucleotide sequence: TGCGCCAGCCTAGCAGGGGGCTACGAGCAGTACTTC. Protein sequence: CASLAGGYEQYF.

This clone is a singleton in its sample. The chain recombines TRBV27 with TRBJ2-7, with no clear D. The germline gives CDR1 MNHEY, CDR2 SMNVEV (reference sequence). CDR3 size: 10 residues. Trimming left V 8 bases short and J 2 bases short, with 4 bases between. CDR3 protein: CASGAYEQYF. CDR3 sequence (DNA): TGTGCCAGCGGAGCCTACGAGCAGTACTTC.

This clone was observed a single time. The J gene is TRBJ1-5, the V gene TRBV5-7; TRBD1 aligns across 7 bases. TRBV5-7 is filed as an ORF, its function uncertain. V was clipped by 2 bases and J by 7 bases; unmatched bases: 9. CDR3 length equals 15 residues. DNA for the CDR3: TGTGCCAGCAGCTTAGCGCACAGGGGAGACCAGCCCCAGCATTTT. Translation gives CASSLAHRGDQPQHF.

This chain links TRBV5-5 with TRBJ1-4; tentative D call: TRBD1 (6 bases). V dropped 6 bases and J dropped 8 bases, with 26 bases sitting between them. CDR3 length equals 17 residues. Germline V gene lookup returns CDR1 SGHKS and CDR2 YYEKEE (reference sequence). The CDR3, as DNA: TGTGCCAGCACCCTAGGAACAGGGATCCTGAATCGGGAAAAACTGTTTTTT. Amino acid sequence: CASTLGTGILNREKLFF.

The chain links TRBV11-3 to TRBJ2-7; TRBD1 agrees at 8 bases. Trimming took 4 bases from V and 0 from J; bases not matched to a gene: 8. The CDR3 covers 16 residues. Germline lookup yields CDR1 SGHNT and CDR2 YENEEA. CDR3 in amino acids: CASSSLQGVSSYEQYF. The CDR3 DNA reads as TGTGCCAGCAGCTCTCTACAGGGGGTGAGCTCCTACGAGCAGTACTTC.

This rearrangement joins TRBV7-3 to TRBJ2-3, with TRBD2 matching 12 bases. Germline CDR1 reads SGHTA; CDR2 reads FQGTGA. CDR3 length equals 16 residues. Trimming took 2 bases from V and 4 from J; bases not matched to a gene: 4. The CDR3 spells CASSLLAGGPPDTQYF. CDR3 bases: TGTGCCAGCAGCTTACTAGCGGGGGGGCCGCCAGATACGCAGTATTTT.

The rearrangement uses TRBV5-6 and TRBJ2-7, with no clear D. This CDR3 has 14 amino acids. V was cut by 4 bases and J by 0 bases, with 11 bases left in between. The germline CDR1 and CDR2 sequences are SGHDT and YYEEEE. The CDR3 region has the DNA TGTGCCAGCAGCAAGACAACAAGCTCCTACGAGCAGTACTTC. Translating gives CASSKTTSSYEQYF.

The chain uses TRBV5-4 and TRBJ1-1; TRBD1 might be the D (6 bases). Per germline, CDR1 SGHNT and CDR2 YYREEE (reference sequence). The CDR3 is made up of 13 amino acids. Trimming removed 3 bases from V and 4 bases from J, with 10 bases in between. CDR3 nucleotide sequence: TGTGCCAGCAGCTCCCGGGGGGCCACTGAAGCTTTCTTT. Encoded protein: CASSSRGATEAFF.

V is TRBV15 and J is TRBJ2-2; 7 nucleotides agree with TRBD2. V trimming: 5 bases; J trimming: 7 bases; junction bases outside the gene matches: 4. Germline CDR1 LNHNV, CDR2 YYDKDF (reference sequence). CDR3 length: 13 amino acids. CDR3 coding DNA: TGTGCCACCAGCCCATCGGGAGGCGGGGAGCTGTTTTTT. Translated: CATSPSGGGELFF.

This chain uses TRBV4-3 with TRBJ2-1; D not certain. The CDR3 is 18 residues long. The V end lost 2 bases, the J end lost 8 bases, and 25 bases lay between the germline ends. Germline V CDR1 and CDR2: LGHNA, YSLEER. The CDR3 loop reads CASSQFPRSVRSGDEQFF. The CDR3 DNA is TGCGCCAGCAGCCAATTCCCACGGTCGGTCCGTTCTGGGGATGAGCAGTTCTTC.

V and J are TRBV4-1 and TRBJ2-1, with D unresolved. Germline-derived CDR1 and CDR2 are MGHRA and YSYEKL. The CDR3 loop spans 15 amino acids. The V end was cut by 4 bases, the J end by 6 bases, with 16 bases between. DNA of the CDR3: TGCGCCAGCAGCCGTGGATTTGGCACACTCAATGAGCAGTTCTTC. Its protein product is CASSRGFGTLNEQFF.

V gene TRBV12-5 combines with J gene TRBJ1-2; the D gene is possibly TRBD1 (6 bases). Trimming left V 7 bases short and J 4 bases short, with 13 bases between. Germline V CDR1 and CDR2: LGHNT, FRNRAP. CDR3 length equals 13 residues. The CDR3 sequence: CASVPLGAYGYTF. The CDR3, as DNA: TGTGCTAGTGTCCCGTTGGGGGCCTATGGCTACACCTTC.

This clone has a single count. The rearrangement joins TRBV11-2 to TRBJ1-2, with TRBD1 as a possible D gene (5 bases). CDR3 length equals 15 residues. V lost 2 bases, J lost 3 bases, and 13 bases lay in between. Germline CDR1 reads SGHAT; CDR2 reads FQNNGV. The CDR3 loop is CASSLHHGDYYGYTF. The CDR3 DNA reads TGTGCCAGCAGCTTACATCACGGGGACTACTATGGCTACACCTTC.

The chain joins TRBV9 to TRBJ2-5; 8 bases map to TRBD1. The length of the CDR3 is 15 residues. J was trimmed by 1 base and V by 4 bases; bases with no gene match: 6. CDR1 is SGDLS and CDR2 is YYNGEE in the germline V gene. The CDR3 protein is CASSIWTGTQETQYF. The CDR3 bases are TGTGCCAGCAGCATATGGACAGGGACCCAAGAGACCCAGTACTTC.

This chain joins TRBV4-3 and TRBJ1-2, with TRBD1 matching 9 bases. The CDR3 is 18 residues long. The germline gives CDR1 LGHNA, CDR2 YSLEER. V was clipped by 0 bases and J by 8 bases; unmatched bases: 16. The CDR3 DNA is TGCGCCAGCAGCCAAGAGGGGAGCGGGACAGGGCTTGGTCTAGGCTACACCTTC. It codes for CASSQEGSGTGLGLGYTF.

About this clone itself: A much larger clone differs from this one at a single base, so this may be a read error. The CDR3 coding sequence is TGTGCCAGCAGCTTAGGGACCTACGAGCAGTACTTC. Protein sequence: CASSLGTYEQYF. J is TRBJ2-7 and V is TRBV5-6; no definite D call. The ends were cut back, 2 bases at V and 2 bases at J, with 5 bases in the middle. The CDR3 covers 12 residues. Looked up from germline, CDR1 is SGHDT and CDR2 is YYEEEE. The entire variable domain, with the rest obtained from reference TRBV5-6 and TRBJ2-7, is as follows: DAGVTQSPTHLIKTRGQQVTLRCSPKSGHDTVSWYQQALGQGPQFIFQYYEEEERQRGNFPDRFSGHQFPNYSSELNVNALLLGDSALYLCASSLGTYEQYFGPGTRLTVT.

The chain has TRBV7-2 and TRBJ1-3; 10 nucleotides line up with TRBD1. In germline, CDR1 is SGHTA, CDR2 FQGNSA. This CDR3 region has 19 residues. The trim removed 4 bases at V and 0 bases at J, leaving 12 bases unmatched. The CDR3 is CASSSRPGTGVTSGNTIYF. The CDR3 nucleotides read TGTGCCAGCAGCTCCCGTCCCGGGACAGGGGTCACCTCTGGAAACACCATATATTTT.

The rearrangement uses TRBV2 and TRBJ2-1, with 7 bases fitting TRBD2. The CDR3 is 16 amino acids. CDR1 is SNHLY, CDR2 FYNNEI, per germline. Unmatched junction bases numbered 7, after V lost 3 bases and J lost 2 bases. The CDR3 nucleotides read TGTGCCAGCAGTGAGGGGGTAGGACTAGCCTACAATGAGCAGTTCTTC. Its translation is CASSEGVGLAYNEQFF.

The V gene is TRBV7-9, the J gene TRBJ2-1; D not certain. This CDR3 spans 15 amino acids. Per the germline V gene, CDR1 is SEHNR and CDR2 is FQNEAQ (reference sequence). V lost 1 base, J lost 3 bases, and 10 bases lay in between. CDR3 region: CASSLGQDYYNEQFF. CDR3 DNA: TGTGCCAGCAGCTTAGGGCAGGATTACTACAATGAGCAGTTCTTC. The full variable domain, rest sourced from reference TRBV7-9 and TRBJ2-1, is DTGVSQNPRHKITKRGQNVTFRCDPISEHNRLYWYRQTLGQGPEFLTYFQNEAQLEKSRLLSDRFSAERPKGSFSTLEIQRTEQGDSAMYLCASSLGQDYYNEQFFGPGTRLTVL.

The chain carries TRBV4-3 and TRBJ2-3, with a possible D match to TRBD2 (5 bases). The germline V gene encodes CDR1 LGHNA and CDR2 YSLEER. V dropped 0 bases and J dropped 3 bases, with 10 bases sitting between them. The CDR3 consists of 15 residues. The CDR3 DNA is TGCGCCAGCAGCCAAGATCGGGGAGCAACAGATACGCAGTATTTT. Translation: CASSQDRGATDTQYF.

By share of the sample, this clone is large (0.1 to 1%). This rearrangement joins TRBV4-2 to TRBJ1-4; 9 nucleotides match TRBD1. CDR1 LGHNA and CDR2 YNFKEQ come from the germline V gene. The CDR3 spans 14 residues. Unmatched junction bases numbered 1, after V lost 5 bases and J lost 3 bases. CDR3 sequence reads: CASSRTGANEKLFF. In DNA form, the CDR3 reads TGTGCCAGCAGCAGGACAGGGGCTAATGAAAAACTGTTTTTT.

This clone is judged medium-sized (0.01 to 0.1%). Other DNA variants within this sample encode the same CDR3. The chain joins TRBV7-9 to TRBJ1-2, with no clear D. The CDR3 contains 13 residues. V was pared by 2 bases and J by 2 bases, with 6 bases between. The germline V gene encodes CDR1 SEHNR and CDR2 FQNEAQ (reference sequence). CDR3 DNA: TGTGCCAGCAGCTTAAGTCAGAACTATGGCTACACCTTC. This codes for CASSLSQNYGYTF. The whole variable domain, remainder taken from reference TRBV7-9 and TRBJ1-2, is DTGVSQNPRHKITKRGQNVTFRCDPISEHNRLYWYRQTLGQGPEFLTYFQNEAQLEKSRLLSDRFSAERPKGSFSTLEIQRTEQGDSAMYLCASSLSQNYGYTFGSGTRLTVV.

This chain joins TRBV4-3 and TRBJ2-1; perhaps TRBD2 as D (5 bases). Per germline, CDR1 LGHNA and CDR2 YSLEER. Trimming removed 4 bases at V and 0 bases at J, with 16 bases between. The CDR3 loop spans 17 amino acids. Written as DNA, the CDR3 is TGCGCCAGCAGCCCCTCTTACGGACTGAGCTCCTACAATGAGCAGTTCTTC. Its protein is CASSPSYGLSSYNEQFF.

The chain is built from TRBV6-5 and TRBJ2-5; a weak D match, TRBD1 (5 bases). The CDR3 totals 15 residues. In germline, CDR1 is MNHEY, CDR2 SVGAGI. V dropped 2 bases and J dropped 1 base, with 11 bases sitting between them. As DNA, the CDR3 is TGTGCCAGCAGTTACAGGTCCAGGGCCCAAGAGACCCAGTACTTC. This codes for CASSYRSRAQETQYF.

J is TRBJ1-5 and V is TRBV6-1; D may be TRBD1 (5 bases). The length of the CDR3 is 14 residues. Germline loops: CDR1 MNHNS, CDR2 SASEGT. With 6 bases removed from V and 7 bases from J, the gap between germline ends came to 16 bases. The CDR3 region has the DNA TGTGCCAGCAGCCATACAGGCCCAGGGCAGCCCCAGCATTTT. Protein: CASSHTGPGQPQHF.